This T cell receptor (beta chain) was sequenced in a study of T cell responses to AZD1222 COVID-19 vaccine listed by TCRdb under 2021. In terms of the full investigation: AZD1222 recipients whose second dose came at about 4 weeks and those whose second dose came at about 12 weeks were combined into one group, since spike-specific TCR depth and breadth did not differ between the two schedules. A total of about 230 trial participants underwent TCR sequencing, of whom some 210 received two doses of AZD1222 and about 25 received two doses of the MenACWY control vaccine. Enrollment into the trials was organized by age into subgroups of 18-55, 56-69 and 70-plus years, and those subgroups contained roughly 150, 30 and 60 TCR-sequenced participants, respectively.

The CDR3 regions of human TCRbeta chains were subjected to immunosequencing. Regarding the original processing steps: Repertoire TCRs were matched against a reference library of SARS-CoV-2-specific TCRs generated with the MIRA antigen-specificity platform. Breadth was defined as the fraction of unique TCRs that were SARS-CoV-2-associated, and depth was defined as the fraction of total T cells that were SARS-CoV-2-associated. Using the MIRA data, every spike-specific TCR was mapped to the spike region that the TCR reacted to and assigned to either a CD4 or a CD8 class. Log10-transformed breadth and depth values were compared by one-way ANOVA with Sidak's multiple comparisons tests. TCRdb re-hosts the immuneACCESS table, in-frame sequences only. Its copies lack some clones; in the studies checked, an unresolved V gene accounts for under half of them, and the cause for the rest is not known. That table supplies the V and J calls and clone size; D and trimming were determined from the DNA. The sample contains more than 100,000 clones, roughly nine tenths of them found a single time. 2.5% to 4% of the sample is taken by the ten largest.

Note on this clone: No antigen is known for it. The input lacks base qualities; no much larger clone sits a single base away.

The time point label of this sample denotes: baseline before first vaccination. The vaccinee samples were drawn from two UK trials, COV001 and COV002, one of which was a single-blind randomized controlled phase 2/3 trial testing AZD1222 (ChAdOx1 nCoV-19) in healthy adults. Trial participant PBMC samples were collected at day 0 and day 28 after the second dose for TCRbeta chain sequencing. Study-level results and caveats: Nearly half of unique spike-specific TCRs reportedly recognized epitopes outside regions mutated in the B.1.351 and B.1.1.7 variants. Because no day 14 peak-response samples were available, repertoires were characterized only after the peak T cell response. After two AZD1222 doses, spike-specific TCR breadth and depth were significantly higher than at day 0 and than in MenACWY recipients. Only six or seven AZD1222 recipients were SARS-CoV-2 seropositive at baseline, limiting conclusions about previously exposed vaccinees. Participants were mostly white British, with more females than males. The authors suggested clonal diversity may have been underestimated. CD4 TCRs associated with the vaccine covered the entire spike protein, and the dominant responses were in regions 160-218 and 743-854. In the small 56-69-year group, the increase in depth fell short of significance, most likely because of low power.

The CDR3 measures 18 amino acids from cysteine to phenylalanine. This entry keeps only the CDR3 DNA: 54 bases, framed from base 1. The sequence was obtained from an adult in good health. The material was peripheral blood, obtained on day 0 of AZD1222 vaccination. Here the chain combines TRBV21-1 and TRBJ2-7. TRBV21-1 is termed a pseudogene. The nucleotide sequence reads as follows: TGTGCCAGCAGCAAAGGGTGGGGGACGGTAGAATGCTCCTACGAGCAGTACTTC. Translated, this gives CASSKGWGTVECSYEQYF.